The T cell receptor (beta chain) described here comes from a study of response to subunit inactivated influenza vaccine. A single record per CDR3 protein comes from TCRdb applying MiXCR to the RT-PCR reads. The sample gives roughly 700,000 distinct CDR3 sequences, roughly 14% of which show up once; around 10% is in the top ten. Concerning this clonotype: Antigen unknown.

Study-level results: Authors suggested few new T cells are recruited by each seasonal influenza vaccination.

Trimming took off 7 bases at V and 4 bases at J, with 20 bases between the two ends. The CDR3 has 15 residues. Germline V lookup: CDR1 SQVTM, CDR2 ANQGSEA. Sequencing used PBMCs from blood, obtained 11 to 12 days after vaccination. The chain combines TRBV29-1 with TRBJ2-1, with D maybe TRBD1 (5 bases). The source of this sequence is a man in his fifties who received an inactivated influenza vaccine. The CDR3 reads CSAGSRQKPYNEQFF. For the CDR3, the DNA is TGCAGCGCTGGGTCCCGACAGAAACCATACAATGAGCAGTTCTTC.